The 21 T cell receptor beta chains given below trace back to one sample, sequenced in a study of cytomegalovirus exposure and HLA in healthy donors. The data were produced by immunoSEQ multiplex PCR, yet TCRdb's version contains in-frame clones alone and is incomplete. The sample consists of 130,000 or so clones, roughly 87% of them appearing once. Sequenced sample: PBMCs. The receptor set was obtained from a woman under 30 in good health and CMV-seropositive.

The chain has TRBV6-1 and TRBJ1-5, with D uncertain. The CDR3 totals 14 residues. V lost 2 bases and J 5 bases, leaving 10 bases between the germline ends. Germline-derived CDR1 and CDR2 are MNHNS and SASEGT. The CDR3 DNA sequence: TGTGCCAGCAGTGAATTGAACGGGGATCAGCCCCAGCATTTT. Its protein is CASSELNGDQPQHF.

CDR3 amino acids: CASSLKLASTDTQYF. CDR3 DNA: TGTGCCAGCAGCTTAAAACTAGCTAGCACAGATACGCAGTATTTT. This chain uses TRBV11-2 with TRBJ2-3; the D gene is possibly TRBD2 (6 bases). Germline V gene lookup returns CDR1 SGHAT and CDR2 FQNNGV. The CDR3 covers 15 residues. The V end lost 2 bases, the J end lost 0 bases, and 9 bases lay between the germline ends.

This clone is a singleton in its sample. The chain has TRBV6-4 and TRBJ2-3; TRBD1 agrees at 7 bases. Trimming cost V 8 bases and J 4 bases; bases outside gene matches: 12. This CDR3 comprises 15 residues. Germline loops: CDR1 MRHNA, CDR2 SNTAGT. The CDR3 is CASQLTGSGADTQYF. CDR3 nucleotides: TGTGCCAGCCAACTGACAGGGAGTGGGGCAGATACGCAGTATTTT.

The chain recombines TRBV5-1 with TRBJ1-1; 10 nucleotides align to TRBD1. V shed 4 bases, J shed 4 bases, and the junction held 7 bases outside the gene matches. The CDR3 is 15 amino acids. Per germline, CDR1 SGHRS and CDR2 YFSETQ. As DNA, the CDR3 is TGCGCCAGCAGCCGTACCCGGGACAGGGGCACTGAAGCTTTCTTT. Amino acids: CASSRTRDRGTEAFF.

This chain connects TRBV5-8 to TRBJ1-4; the D gene is possibly TRBD1 (5 bases). The CDR3 is 16 residues long. The germline CDR1 and CDR2 sequences are SGHTS and YDEGEE. V dropped 4 bases and J dropped 3 bases, with 16 bases sitting between them. The CDR3 DNA follows: TGTGCCAGCAGCCCGGTTGACAGATGGCCTAATGAAAAACTGTTTTTT. Translating gives CASSPVDRWPNEKLFF.

The rearrangement uses TRBV6-1 and TRBJ1-1; the match to TRBD1 covers 7 bases. Germline trimming cut 3 bases from V and 0 bases from J; bases unmatched to any gene: 4. CDR1 MNHNS and CDR2 SASEGT come from the germline V gene. The CDR3 consists of 15 residues. The CDR3 here is CASSDTGVLNTEAFF. The DNA of the CDR3 is TGTGCCAGCAGTGATACAGGGGTGCTGAACACTGAAGCTTTCTTT.

The rearrangement uses TRBV29-1 and TRBJ2-7; TRBD1 is a possible D gene (5 bases). The CDR3 extends over 14 amino acids. CDR1 and CDR2 from the germline V gene are SQVTM and ANQGSEA. V dropped 2 bases and J dropped 2 bases, with 13 bases sitting between them. CDR3 nucleotides: TGCAGCGTTGAAACCCAGGGTAGGCCCTACGAGCAGTACTTC. Translation: CSVETQGRPYEQYF.

The chain links TRBV4-2 to TRBJ2-2, with 10 bases aligning to TRBD2. Germline CDR1 LGHNA, CDR2 YNFKEQ. The length of the CDR3 is 18 residues. V shed 1 base and J 3 bases; nucleotides not matched to a gene: 8. For the CDR3, the DNA is TGTGCCAGCAGCCAAGTTTTCGGGACTAGCGAGGACACCGGGGAGCTGTTTTTT. Translated, it gives CASSQVFGTSEDTGELFF.

The CDR3 here is CASSQTTSGGLSQMAQYF. The CDR3 DNA follows: TGCGCCAGCAGCCAAACGACTAGCGGGGGGTTATCACAGATGGCGCAGTATTTT. The genes are TRBV4-1 and TRBJ2-3, with 13 bases aligning to TRBD2. V trimming: 2 bases; J trimming: 10 bases; junction bases outside the gene matches: 15. Per germline, CDR1 MGHRA and CDR2 YSYEKL. The CDR3 spans 18 residues.

The chain's CDR3 is CASSVGLATGELFF. The CDR3 coding sequence is TGTGCCAGCAGCGTGGGACTAGCCACCGGGGAGCTGTTTTTT. The rearrangement links TRBV7-2 to TRBJ2-2; 9 nucleotides align to TRBD2. The V segment lost 5 bases and the J segment 4 bases; nucleotides outside the gene matches: 2. The CDR3 has 14 residues. Germline values: CDR1 SGHTA, CDR2 FQGNSA.

The chain recombines TRBV5-4 with TRBJ1-4; unclear D gene. Germline V CDR1 and CDR2: SGHNT, YYREEE (reference sequence). Trimming removed 0 bases at V and 4 bases at J, with 10 bases between. The CDR3 runs 15 residues. The CDR3 DNA follows: TGTGCCAGCAGCTTGGAAGTGGGCCGTAATGAAAAACTGTTTTTT. Translation: CASSLEVGRNEKLFF. Full variable domain (rest looked up from reference TRBV5-4 and TRBJ1-4): ETGVTQSPTHLIKTRGQQVTLRCSSQSGHNTVSWYQQALGQGPQFIFQYYREEENGRGNFPPRFSGLQFPNYSSELNVNALELDDSALYLCASSLEVGRNEKLFFGSGTQLSVL.

The V gene is TRBV6-5, the J gene TRBJ1-6; D not resolved. This CDR3 contains 14 residues. Germline V gene lookup returns CDR1 MNHEY and CDR2 SVGAGI. Trimming pared 3 bases from V and 10 bases from J, leaving 13 bases between. CDR3 amino acids: CASSYPSPKSPLHF. The CDR3, as DNA: TGTGCCAGCAGTTATCCCAGTCCCAAATCACCCCTCCACTTT.

This clone was picked up a small number of times. The chain combines TRBV27 with TRBJ1-2; 8 bases map to TRBD1. CDR1 MNHEY and CDR2 SMNVEV come from the germline V gene (reference sequence). The CDR3 is made up of 14 amino acids. J gave up 5 bases and V 5 bases, and 7 bases lay outside the gene matches. CDR3 in amino acids: CASSPGQGMYGYTF. DNA of the CDR3: TGTGCCAGCAGTCCTGGACAGGGAATGTATGGCTACACCTTC.

The chain combines TRBV5-6 with TRBJ1-5; D not certain. Germline CDR1 reads SGHDT; CDR2 reads YYEEEE. With 1 base removed from V and 2 bases from J, the gap between germline ends came to 13 bases. CDR3 length equals 16 residues. The CDR3 reads CASSLYRGIGNQPQHF. For the CDR3, the DNA is TGTGCCAGCAGCTTGTATCGGGGAATTGGCAATCAGCCCCAGCATTTT.

This clone appeared a single time. Written as DNA, the CDR3 is TGTGCCAGCAGCTTGAGAGGCCTAGCGGGAAACAATGAGCAGTTCTTC. Residues: CASSLRGLAGNNEQFF. The chain links TRBV5-6 to TRBJ2-1, with 9 bases identical to TRBD2. The V gene end was trimmed by 1 base and the J gene end by 5 bases; junction bases not matched to a gene: 7. The CDR3 runs to 16 residues. Germline V CDR1 and CDR2: SGHDT, YYEEEE.

The V and J genes are TRBV5-1 and TRBJ1-3; 7 bases agree with TRBD1. The CDR3 contains 14 residues. J lost 6 bases, V lost 4 bases, and 7 bases had no gene match. From germline, CDR1 is SGHRS and CDR2 YFSETQ. CDR3: CASSLGTEENTIYF. In nucleotides, the CDR3 is TGCGCCAGCAGCCTCGGGACAGAAGAAAACACCATATATTTT.

This chain links TRBV28 with TRBJ2-5, with a weak D call TRBD2 (5 bases). Germline lookup yields CDR1 MDHEN and CDR2 SYDVKM. Trimming left V 3 bases short and J 7 bases short, with 6 bases between. The CDR3 is 11 residues long. The chain's CDR3 is CASSFEGTQYF. CDR3 bases: TGTGCCAGCAGTTTTGAGGGGACCCAGTACTTC.

This CDR3 reads CASSTGQGRYNEQFF. CDR3 nucleotides: TGTGCCAGTAGTACCGGACAGGGGAGGTACAATGAGCAGTTCTTC. V usage is TRBV19 and J usage is TRBJ2-1; 9 nucleotides align to TRBD1. The CDR3 has 15 amino acids. In germline, CDR1 is LNHDA, CDR2 SQIVND (reference sequence). The trim removed 4 bases at V and 4 bases at J, leaving 5 bases unmatched. The complete variable domain, with remaining parts taken from reference TRBV19 and TRBJ2-1, reads DGGITQSPKYLFRKEGQNVTLSCEQNLNHDAMYWYRQDPGQGLRLIYYSQIVNDFQKGDIAEGYSVSREKKESFPLTVTSAQKNPTAFYLCASSTGQGRYNEQFFGPGTRLTVL.

This chain joins TRBV6-1 and TRBJ2-7; the D gene is possibly TRBD1 (5 bases). CDR1 MNHNS and CDR2 SASEGT come from the germline V gene. This CDR3 has 11 amino acids. The ends were cut back, 8 bases at V and 3 bases at J, with 8 bases in the middle. The CDR3, as DNA: TGTGCCAGCCTCGACAGCTACGAGCAGTACTTC. Protein product: CASLDSYEQYF.

Only a few counts were recorded for this clone. This sequence joins TRBV5-6 and TRBJ1-1, with D hard to call. The CDR3 loop spans 13 amino acids. From germline, CDR1 is SGHDT and CDR2 YYEEEE. The V gene lost 1 base and the J gene lost 1 base, with 5 bases spanning the gap. Here the CDR3 reads CASSLSSNTEAFF. The CDR3 coding sequence is TGTGCCAGCAGCTTGAGCTCGAACACTGAAGCTTTCTTT.

The chain recombines TRBV28 with TRBJ1-3; 9 bases are shared with TRBD1. Germline V gene sequence: CDR1 MDHEN, CDR2 SYDVKM. Trimming removed 5 bases from V and 6 bases from J; junction bases left unmatched: 14. CDR3 length equals 17 residues. The CDR3 nucleotides are TGTGCCAGCAGTCCTCCCTACTACAGGGGGCGGATAAACACCATATATTTT. Translating it yields CASSPPYYRGRINTIYF. Complete variable domain (other parts from reference TRBV28 and TRBJ1-3): DVKVTQSSRYLVKRTGEKVFLECVQDMDHENMFWYRQDPGLGLRLIYFSYDVKMKEKGDIPEGYSVSREKKERFSLILESASTNQTSMYLCASSPPYYRGRINTIYFGEGSWLTVV.